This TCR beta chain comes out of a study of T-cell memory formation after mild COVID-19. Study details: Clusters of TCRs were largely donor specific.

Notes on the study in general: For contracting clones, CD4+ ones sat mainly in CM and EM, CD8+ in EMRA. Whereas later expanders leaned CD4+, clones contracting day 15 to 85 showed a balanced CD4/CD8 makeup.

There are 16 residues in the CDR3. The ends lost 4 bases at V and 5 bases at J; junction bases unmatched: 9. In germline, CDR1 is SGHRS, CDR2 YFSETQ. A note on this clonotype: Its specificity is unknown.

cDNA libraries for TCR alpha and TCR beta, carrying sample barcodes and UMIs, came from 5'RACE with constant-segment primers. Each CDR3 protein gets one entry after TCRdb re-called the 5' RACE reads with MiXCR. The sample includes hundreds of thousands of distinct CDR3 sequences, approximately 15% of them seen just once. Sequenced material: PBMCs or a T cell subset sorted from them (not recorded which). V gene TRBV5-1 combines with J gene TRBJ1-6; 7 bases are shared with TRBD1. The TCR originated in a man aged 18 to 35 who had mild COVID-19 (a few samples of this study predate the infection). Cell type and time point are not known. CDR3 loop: CASSPRDRADNSPLHF. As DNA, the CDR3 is TGCGCCAGCAGCCCACGGGACAGAGCCGATAATTCACCCCTCCACTTT.